A single sample is the source of the 9 T cell receptor beta chains below, sequenced in a study of T cell repertoires in cytomegalovirus infection. Via MiXCR, TCRdb re-called the reads, giving one row per CDR3 protein. The repertoire has a few hundred thousand distinct CDR3 sequences, around a tenth of them found once; the top ten carry about 3.9%. The material sequenced was PBMCs. The receptors stem from a human donor in good health (CMV status not recorded). Some clones in this sample may be carry-over from other donors' samples.

A few counts support this clonotype. The chain joins TRBV7-2 to TRBJ1-1, with 12 positions matching TRBD1. Germline V gene sequence: CDR1 SGHTA, CDR2 FQGNSA. Trimming removed 5 bases from V and 2 bases from J; junction bases left unmatched: 18. The length of the CDR3 is 20 residues. CDR3: CASSKTGQGARAGINTEAFF. The DNA for the CDR3 is TGTGCCAGCAGCAAAACGGGACAGGGGGCGCGGGCGGGGATTAACACTGAAGCTTTCTTT.

The chain is built from TRBV12-3 or TRBV12-4 and TRBJ2-5; D is possibly TRBD1 or TRBD2 (5 bases each). CDR3 length: 18 residues. The ends were cut back, 5 bases at V and 5 bases at J, with 27 bases in the middle. CDR3 amino acids: CASSPPWGGHKRGETQYF. CDR3 bases: TGTGCCAGCAGTCCCCCGTGGGGCGGTCACAAGAGAGGGGAGACCCAGTACTTC.

In this sample, this clonotype turned up many times. J is TRBJ1-4 and V is TRBV7-8, with D possibly being TRBD1 (6 bases). This CDR3 comprises 14 residues. CDR1 SGHVS and CDR2 FQNEAQ come from the germline V gene. V was pared by 5 bases and J by 8 bases, with 15 bases between. CDR3 in amino acids: CASSPYRVGEKLFF. The CDR3 nucleotides read TGTGCCAGCAGCCCGTACAGGGTAGGGGAAAAACTGTTTTTT. The whole variable domain, remainder taken from reference TRBV7-8 and TRBJ1-4, is GAGVSQSPRYKVAKRGQDVALRCDPISGHVSLFWYQQALGQGPEFLTYFQNEAQLDKSGLPSDRFFAERPEGSVSTLKIQRTQQEDSAVYLCASSPYRVGEKLFFGSGTQLSVL.

The rearrangement joins TRBV9 to TRBJ1-1; tentative D call: TRBD1 (5 bases). Germline CDR1 reads SGDLS; CDR2 reads YYNGEE. This CDR3 spans 14 amino acids. V lost 3 bases and J lost 7, with 16 bases in between. CDR3 sequence reads: CASSGGDGGVEAFF. Here the CDR3 DNA reads TGTGCCAGCAGCGGTGGGGACGGCGGGGTTGAAGCTTTCTTT.

Only a few counts were recorded for this clonotype. The V call is TRBV7-9, the J call TRBJ2-3; D remains unclear. Trimming cost V 5 bases and J 2 bases, with 14 bases left between them. The CDR3 has 15 amino acids. From germline, CDR1 is SEHNR and CDR2 FQNEAQ (reference sequence). This CDR3 is CASSPEIQDTDTQYF. CDR3 DNA sequence: TGTGCCAGCAGCCCTGAAATCCAGGACACAGATACGCAGTATTTT.

This clonotype was counted many times. V usage is TRBV4-3 and J usage is TRBJ1-1, with D unclear. The germline gives CDR1 LGHNA, CDR2 YSLEER. V lost 7 bases and J lost 0, with 15 bases in between. The CDR3 totals 15 residues. The CDR3 sequence: CASTPRAVLNTEAFF. The CDR3 DNA is TGCGCCAGCACCCCAAGGGCGGTCCTGAACACTGAAGCTTTCTTT.

This chain uses TRBV7-2 with TRBJ2-7; unclear D gene. Trimming stripped 0 bases from V and 6 bases from J, with 9 bases between. The CDR3 sequence is 13 residues long. Germline values: CDR1 SGHTA, CDR2 FQGNSA. CDR3 coding DNA: TGTGCCAGCAGCTTAGCAGGGCCGACCGAGCAGTACTTC. Translation: CASSLAGPTEQYF.

This clonotype showed up many times. The chain is built from TRBV18 and TRBJ2-2, with D unclear. The CDR3 is 13 residues long. Germline V gives CDR1 KGHSH, CDR2 LQKENI. V was cut by 3 bases and J by 8 bases, with 10 bases left in between. The CDR3 reads CASSPQTPGELFF. The CDR3 DNA reads TGTGCCAGCTCACCTCAGACCCCGGGGGAGCTGTTTTTT.

The chain links TRBV2 to TRBJ2-7; D is uncertain. The CDR3 contains 11 residues. Germline CDR1 reads SNHLY; CDR2 reads FYNNEI. Trimming cost V 6 bases and J 2 bases, with 5 bases left between them. The CDR3 DNA reads TGTGCCAGCAGGGAACCCTACGAGCAGTACTTC. Translating gives CASREPYEQYF.